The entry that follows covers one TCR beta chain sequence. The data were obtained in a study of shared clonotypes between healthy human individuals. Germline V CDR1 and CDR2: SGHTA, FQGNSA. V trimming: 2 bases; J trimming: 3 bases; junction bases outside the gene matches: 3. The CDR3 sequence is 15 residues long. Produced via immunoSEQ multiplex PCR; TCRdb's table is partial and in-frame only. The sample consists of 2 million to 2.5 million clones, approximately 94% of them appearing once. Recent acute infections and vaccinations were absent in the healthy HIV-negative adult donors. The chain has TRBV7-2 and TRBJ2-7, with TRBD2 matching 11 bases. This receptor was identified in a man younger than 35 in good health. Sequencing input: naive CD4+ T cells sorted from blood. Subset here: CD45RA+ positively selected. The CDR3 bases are TGTGCCAGCAGCTTACTAGCGGGGGGCCGCTACGAGCAGTACTTC. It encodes CASSLLAGGRYEQYF. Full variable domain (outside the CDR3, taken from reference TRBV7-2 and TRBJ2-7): GAGVSQSPSNKVTEKGKDVELRCDPISGHTALYWYRQSLGQGLEFLIYFQGNSAPDKSGLPSDRFSAERTGGSVSTLTIQRTQQEDSAVYLCASSLLAGGRYEQYFGPGTRLTVT.